These 6 T cell receptor beta chains came from one sample sequenced in a study of blood T cell repertoires in COVID-19. Profiled with immunoSEQ multiplex PCR; TCRdb holds only in-frame clones, not every one. Found here are 98,000 or so clones, approximately 87% of them singletons; the top ten hold roughly 14%. Material: peripheral blood. The receptors originated from a man aged 50 to 60 with acute or convalescent COVID-19.

This chain joins TRBV30 and TRBJ1-2; TRBD1 matches at 7 bases. Germline V lookup: CDR1 GTSNPN, CDR2 SVGIG (reference sequence). The CDR3 length is 11 residues. V lost 5 bases to trimming and J lost 4 bases; unmatched junction nucleotides: 1. CDR3 sequence: CAWGQVYGYTF. As DNA, the CDR3 is TGTGCCTGGGGACAGGTCTATGGCTACACCTTC.

The rearrangement joins TRBV6-1 to TRBJ1-3; D remains unclear. The CDR3 length is 12 residues. Germline CDR1 is MNHNS and CDR2 is SASEGT. With 1 base removed from V and 6 bases from J, the gap between germline ends came to 4 bases. CDR3 sequence: CASSEGLNTIYF. The CDR3 DNA reads as TGTGCCAGCAGTGAAGGACTAAACACCATATATTTT.

This clone was counted once. This chain uses TRBV7-2 with TRBJ1-5; a possible D gene is TRBD1 (5 bases). V lost 5 bases, J lost 7 bases, and 15 bases lay in between. The germline V gene encodes CDR1 SGHTA and CDR2 FQGNSA. The CDR3 runs to 14 residues. The CDR3 protein is CASSALVGGQPQHF. As DNA, the CDR3 is TGTGCCAGCAGCGCCCTGGTGGGGGGACAGCCCCAGCATTTT.

The chain has TRBV2 and TRBJ2-3; no clear D gene. Germline V gene lookup returns CDR1 SNHLY and CDR2 FYNNEI. The CDR3 totals 13 residues. Deletions cut 7 bases from V and 5 bases from J, with 13 bases between. The DNA for the CDR3 is TGTGCCAGCACAGGTTTGCATCAAGATACGCAGTATTTT. Translation: CASTGLHQDTQYF.

The chain joins TRBV14 to TRBJ2-1, with TRBD2 matching over 14 bases. V lost 2 bases, J lost 8 bases, and 11 bases stayed unmatched. Germline loops: CDR1 SGHDN, CDR2 FVKESK. This CDR3 has 18 residues. DNA of the CDR3: TGTGCCAGCAGCCAATGGACCGGGACTAGCGGGAGCAAGTATGAGCAGTTCTTC. Translated: CASSQWTGTSGSKYEQFF.

The chain is built from TRBV2 and TRBJ1-4, with 8 positions matching TRBD1. The junction had 8 bases not matched to a gene; V was cut back by 6 bases and J by 8 bases. This CDR3 region has 14 residues. Germline CDR1 SNHLY, CDR2 FYNNEI. Written as DNA, the CDR3 is TGTGCCAGCAGGAGAGACAGGGGAAAAGAAAAACTGTTTTTT. This sequence encodes CASRRDRGKEKLFF.